Listed below are T cell receptor beta chains from one sample, sequenced in a study of blood T cell repertoires in COVID-19. Clones were read by immunoSEQ multiplex PCR, and TCRdb kept only the in-frame ones, dropping some. This table holds around 220,000 clones, 87% found once. Sample: PBMCs or T cells enriched from blood (not recorded which). The receptors were gathered from a woman under 40 with acute COVID-19. Both conserved end residues are part of each CDR3. D genes are given only for firm matches. Not all rows give a size; the values are once, few, many and, for expanded clones, a class.

CDR3aa,CDR3nt,d_gene,j_gene,v_gene,len,abundance
CSVDGIPGQGMIVTEAFF,TGCAGCGTTGACGGCATCCCGGGACAGGGGATGATAGTCACTGAAGCTTTCTTT,TRBD1,TRBJ1-1,TRBV29-1,18,.
CATSDPTGHSRETQYF,TGTGCCACCAGTGATCCGACAGGGCACAGTAGGGAGACCCAGTACTTC,TRBD1,TRBJ2-5,TRBV24-1,16,once
CASRTGAFPGITEAFF,TGCGCCAGCAGGACAGGGGCCTTTCCGGGGATCACTGAAGCTTTCTTT,TRBD1,TRBJ1-1,TRBV5-1,16,few
CASSGDGGRSYNEQFF,TGTGCCAGCAGCGGAGACGGGGGACGCTCCTACAATGAGCAGTTCTTC,.,TRBJ2-1,TRBV5-6,16,.
CASRGLGNQPQHF,TGTGCCAGCAGGGGGCTGGGCAATCAGCCCCAGCATTTT,TRBD1,TRBJ1-5,TRBV19,13,once
CASSQVGGREQYF,TGTGCCAGCAGCCAAGTTGGAGGACGCGAGCAGTACTTC,.,TRBJ2-7,TRBV4-2,13,.
CASSVSAAGRYTEAFF,TGTGCCAGCAGTGTGTCGGCTGCAGGGAGGTATACTGAAGCTTTCTTT,.,TRBJ1-1,TRBV2,16,.
CASSRDRGYEQYF,TGCGCCAGCAGTCGGGACAGGGGCTACGAGCAGTACTTC,TRBD1,TRBJ2-7,TRBV5-1,13,.
CASTGTVRGSPLHF,TGTGCCAGCACCGGGACAGTTCGCGGTTCACCCCTCCACTTT,TRBD1,TRBJ1-6,TRBV2,14,once
CASSPGTVSNQPQHF,TGTGCCAGCTCACCCGGGACAGTCAGCAATCAGCCCCAGCATTTT,TRBD1,TRBJ1-5,TRBV18,15,.
CASRSPSVGGDEQYF,TGCGCCAGCAGGTCCCCCAGTGTTGGGGGGGACGAGCAATACTTC,TRBD2,TRBJ2-7,TRBV4-1,15,.
CASSSSGRGQETQYF,TGTGCCAGCAGCTCTTCTGGACGGGGACAAGAGACCCAGTACTTC,.,TRBJ2-5,TRBV5-5,15,.
CASSEWRGNQPQHF,TGTGCCAGCAGTGAGTGGCGGGGCAATCAGCCCCAGCATTTT,.,TRBJ1-5,TRBV2,14,.
CASSYSGADYNEQFF,TGTGCCAGCAGTTACTCTGGGGCAGACTACAATGAGCAGTTCTTC,.,TRBJ2-1,TRBV6-2/TRBV6-3,15,.
CASSLADRANYGYTF,TGTGCCAGCAGCTTAGCGGACAGGGCAAACTATGGCTACACCTTC,TRBD1,TRBJ1-2,TRBV7-9,15,few
CATRSGQGGRETQYF,TGTGCCACTCGAAGCGGACAGGGGGGGAGAGAGACCCAGTACTTC,TRBD1,TRBJ2-5,TRBV10-3,15,.
CASSETGVPYEQYF,TGTGCCAGCAGTGAAACAGGCGTACCCTACGAGCAGTACTTC,.,TRBJ2-7,TRBV6-1,14,.
CASSLSSSRLNEQFF,TGTGCCAGCAGCTTATCTAGCTCTCGTCTCAATGAGCAGTTCTTC,.,TRBJ2-1,TRBV11-2,15,.
CASSNGGRGYEQYF,TGTGCCAGCAGCAACGGGGGACGCGGCTACGAGCAGTACTTC,.,TRBJ2-7,TRBV7-9,14,.
CASCPGLAGLEQYF,TGTGCCAGCTGCCCGGGACTAGCGGGACTCGAGCAGTACTTC,TRBD2,TRBJ2-7,TRBV28,14,.
CASRWGQPTGELFF,TGTGCCAGCAGGTGGGGACAGCCGACCGGGGAGCTGTTTTTT,TRBD1,TRBJ2-2,TRBV28,14,once
CAWSPLTGGEAFF,TGTGCCTGGAGCCCTTTGACAGGAGGTGAAGCTTTCTTT,.,TRBJ1-1,TRBV30,13,.
CASSQGQDGNTIYF,TGTGCCAGCAGCCAGGGACAGGATGGAAACACCATATATTTT,TRBD1,TRBJ1-3,TRBV5-6,14,.
CASRLAGDPAPDEKLFF,TGTGCAAGTCGCTTAGCGGGAGACCCGGCACCGGATGAAAAACTGTTTTTT,.,TRBJ1-4,TRBV12-2,17,.
CASKDMVVDSPFF,TGTGCCAGCAAAGATATGGTAGTGGACTCGCCTTTCTTC,.,TRBJ1-2,TRBV2,13,.
CASSLSSGPETQYF,TGTGCCAGCAGCTTGTCTTCAGGGCCAGAGACCCAGTACTTC,.,TRBJ2-5,TRBV7-2,14,.
CASSSTAFRDNQPQHF,TGTGCCAGCAGCTCTACAGCATTCCGTGACAATCAGCCCCAGCATTTT,.,TRBJ1-5,TRBV5-6,16,.
CASSTRQGQFYTF,TGTGCCAGCAGCACTAGACAGGGACAGTTTTACACCTTC,TRBD1,TRBJ1-2,TRBV7-2,13,few
CASSKKLRAQETQYF,TGTGCCAGCAGCAAAAAGCTCAGGGCCCAAGAGACCCAGTACTTC,.,TRBJ2-5,TRBV21-1,15,.
CASSLLYGDEQYF,TGCGCCAGCAGCCTTCTGTACGGGGACGAGCAGTACTTC,.,TRBJ2-7,TRBV5-1,13,.
CASSLRQGIYEQYF,TGCGCCAGCAGCTTAAGACAGGGGATCTACGAGCAGTACTTC,TRBD1,TRBJ2-7,TRBV5-1,14,.
CASSRTGFSSYEQYF,TGTGCCAGCAGCAGGACAGGGTTCAGCTCCTACGAGCAGTACTTC,TRBD1,TRBJ2-7,TRBV7-2,15,.
CASSVEGESTGELFF,TGTGCCAGCAGCGTCGAGGGGGAAAGCACCGGGGAGCTGTTTTTT,.,TRBJ2-2,TRBV6-5,15,.
CASSRDRAPYEQYF,TGTGCCAGCAGCCGCGACAGGGCTCCCTACGAGCAGTACTTC,TRBD1,TRBJ2-7,TRBV5-4,14,.
CASRLGGANTGELFF,TGTGCCAGCCGTTTGGGGGGGGCGAACACCGGGGAGCTGTTTTTT,TRBD2,TRBJ2-2,TRBV28,15,.
CASSPGQGAYEQYF,TGTGCCAGCAGTCCCGGACAGGGGGCGTACGAGCAGTACTTC,TRBD1,TRBJ2-7,TRBV27,14,few
CASSSVNEKLFF,TGTGCCAGCAGTTCTGTAAATGAAAAACTGTTTTTT,.,TRBJ1-4,TRBV12-3/TRBV12-4,12,.
CASSGNLQGTYTEAFF,TGTGCCAGCAGTGGCAATCTACAGGGGACCTACACTGAAGCTTTCTTT,TRBD1,TRBJ1-1,TRBV2,16,few
CASSQDRWGGDEQFF,TGTGCCAGCAGCCAAGATAGGTGGGGGGGAGATGAGCAGTTCTTC,TRBD2,TRBJ2-1,TRBV3-1/TRBV3-2,15,.
CASSSTGLGWETQYF,TGTGCCAGTAGTTCGACAGGACTAGGCTGGGAGACCCAGTACTTC,.,TRBJ2-5,TRBV19,15,.
CSVGGGPNEKLFF,TGCAGCGTTGGAGGGGGCCCTAATGAAAAACTGTTTTTT,TRBD1,TRBJ1-4,TRBV29-1,13,.
CASSYGPRGEIGNTIYF,TGTGCCAGCAGTTACGGACCCCGGGGGGAAATTGGAAACACCATATATTTT,.,TRBJ1-3,TRBV6-7,17,.
CASSWGTGAVGAFF,TGTGCCAGCAGCTGGGGGACAGGGGCCGTGGGAGCTTTCTTT,TRBD1,TRBJ1-1,TRBV5-5,14,.
CASSIKLPGQPQHF,TGTGCCAGTAGTATCAAGCTCCCGGGTCAGCCCCAGCATTTT,.,TRBJ1-5,TRBV19,14,.
CASSFMDYFNNEQFF,TGCGCCAGCAGCTTCATGGACTACTTTAACAATGAGCAGTTCTTC,.,TRBJ2-1,TRBV5-1,15,.
CASSLARTGYSGYTF,TGTGCCAGCAGCTTGGCCCGGACAGGGTACAGCGGCTACACCTTC,TRBD1,TRBJ1-2,TRBV11-2,15,.
CASSQEEGSYGYTF,TGTGCCAGCAGCCAAGAAGAGGGCAGCTATGGCTACACCTTC,.,TRBJ1-2,TRBV3-1/TRBV3-2,14,.
CASSVDSDHTGELFF,TGTGCCAGCAGTGTCGACAGCGACCACACCGGGGAGCTGTTTTTT,.,TRBJ2-2,TRBV25-1,15,.
CASSQVRGVAPHNEQFF,TGCGCCAGCAGCCAAGTCCGGGGGGTGGCCCCCCACAATGAGCAGTTCTTC,TRBD2,TRBJ2-1,TRBV4-1,17,.
CASSAGTPSISPLHF,TGTGCCAGTAGCGCCGGGACTCCCTCGATTTCACCCCTCCACTTT,.,TRBJ1-6,TRBV7-9,15,.